The source of this T cell receptor beta chain is a study of blood T cell repertoires in COVID-19. Turning to the study itself: The United States, Italy and Spain were the sources of the acute and convalescent COVID-19 samples.

Study processing details: Reference gene primers were amplified, and this amplification served to estimate nucleated cell counts. Using immunoSEQ multiplex PCR, the repertoire was profiled, and TCRdb retains in-frame clones only, with some absent. V and J calls and clone size are those listed in that table; D and trimming were worked out from the DNA. The table lists about 67,000 clones, about nine tenths of them singletons. V lost 1 base, J lost 7 bases, and 8 bases stayed unmatched. Germline values: CDR1 LGHNA, CDR2 YSLEER. This CDR3 spans 15 amino acids. The sequenced sample consisted of peripheral blood. The V gene is TRBV4-3, the J gene TRBJ2-7; TRBD2 matches at 9 bases. This TCR derives from a man between 50 and 59 years old with active COVID-19. As DNA, the CDR3 is TGCGCCAGCAGCCAAGTCGCTAGCGGGGCTGGAGAGCAGTACTTC. Its protein is CASSQVASGAGEQYF.